Listed below are T cell receptor beta chains from one sample, sequenced in a study of human T cells and chemical hapten exposure. TCRdb re-derived calls from the RACE reads in MiXCR, one entry per CDR3 protein. The sample consists of about 300,000 distinct CDR3 sequences, around 5.5% of them appearing once. The starting material was whole blood, obtained in connection with sensitization to the hapten diphenylcyclopropenone (DPC). All receptors come from a woman aged 18-29 years with alopecia areata. Some clones in this sample may be carry-over from other donors' samples. The CDR3 runs from the conserved cysteine through the conserved F or W. The D gene is left open where the match is weak. The size field is filled for only some rows; it gives once, few, many or a size class.

size,J,V,D,DNA,CDR3
.,TRBJ1-1,TRBV5-1,.,TGCGCCAGCAGCCTAGAAATTGGACAGACTGAAGCTTTCTTT,CASSLEIGQTEAFF
many,TRBJ2-3,TRBV7-2,.,TGTGCCAGCAGCAGGGGGGGCTCGGGCACAGATACGCAGTATTTT,CASSRGGSGTDTQYF
many,TRBJ2-3,TRBV20-1,.,TGCAGTGCTAGAGATCCCGGTCCCGGGGCAGAACTCACAGATACGCAGTATTTT,CSARDPGPGAELTDTQYF
few,TRBJ2-1,TRBV9,TRBD2,TGTGCCAGCAGCGTAGTCGGCGGGGGGGCCAACTCCTACAATGAGCAGTTCTTC,CASSVVGGGANSYNEQFF
.,TRBJ1-3,TRBV10-3,TRBD1,TGTGCCATCAGACCGGGACAGACAGGAAACACCATATATTTT,CAIRPGQTGNTIYF
few,TRBJ2-3,TRBV7-2,.,TGTGCCAGCAGCTTAGCAGGCAGCGGCACAGATACGCAGTATTTT,CASSLAGSGTDTQYF
.,TRBJ2-1,TRBV28,TRBD2,TGTGCCAGCAACAAACTAGCGGGGGGGAGAAAAAATGAGCAGTTCTTC,CASNKLAGGRKNEQFF
.,TRBJ2-5,TRBV29-1,.,TGCAGCGTTGAAATCTGGCAGCAGTGGCCCAAGCAAACCCAGTACTTC,CSVEIWQQWPKQTQYF
many,TRBJ2-7,TRBV10-3,.,TGTGCCATCAGCCCCAGGGACTCCTACGAGCAGTACTTC,CAISPRDSYEQYF
many,TRBJ1-5,TRBV10-3,.,TGTGCCATCAGCAGGGAAGGAAATCAGCCCCAGCATTTT,CAISREGNQPQHF
.,TRBJ1-2,TRBV10-3,.,TGTGCCATCAGTGAGAGCGGGGAAATCTATGGCTACACCTTC,CAISESGEIYGYTF
few,TRBJ2-2,TRBV6-5,.,TGTGCCAGCAGTTACGGGGCGGTAGCCCCCGGGGAGCTGTTTTTT,CASSYGAVAPGELFF
few,TRBJ1-4,TRBV28,TRBD1,TGTGCCAGCAGTTTTGTTACCGAAGACAGGGATTATGAAAAACTGTTTTTT,CASSFVTEDRDYEKLFF
.,TRBJ2-2,TRBV12-3/TRBV12-4,.,TGTGCCAGCAGTCCTACAGGGCTAATCGGCACCGGGGAGCTGTTTTTT,CASSPTGLIGTGELFF
.,TRBJ1-5,TRBV4-1,.,TGCGCCAGCAGCCAAAGCAATAGCAATCAGCCCCAGCATTTT,CASSQSNSNQPQHF
few,TRBJ2-5,TRBV5-1,.,TGCGCCAGCAGCTTGTTCGGGGTCCAAGAGACCCAGTACTTC,CASSLFGVQETQYF
.,TRBJ1-2,TRBV20-1,.,TGCAGTGCTACACAGGGAAACTATGGCTACACCTTC,CSATQGNYGYTF
few,TRBJ1-5,TRBV11-2,TRBD1,TGTGCCAGCAGCTTAGAATCAGGACAGGGGTGTGATCAGCCCCAGCATTTT,CASSLESGQGCDQPQHF
few,TRBJ1-1,TRBV29-1,.,TGCAGCGTTGGACGGCAGACTGAAGCTTTCTTT,CSVGRQTEAFF
many,TRBJ1-2,TRBV2,.,TGTGCCAGCAGTGAAAGCTGGGGTGGGAACTATGGCTACACCTTC,CASSESWGGNYGYTF
.,TRBJ2-1,TRBV14,.,TGTGCCAGCAGCCAAGATACGGCCCAGCAGTTCTTC,CASSQDTAQQFF
.,TRBJ1-4,TRBV14,.,TGTGCCAGCAGCCAGGGCAGCTTTAATGAAAAACTGTTTTTT,CASSQGSFNEKLFF
.,TRBJ2-7,TRBV6-1,.,TGTGCCAGCAGTGAAAAACAGCCGCAGTACTTC,CASSEKQPQYF
few,TRBJ2-3,TRBV5-1,TRBD2,TGCGCCAGCAGCTCGCTAGCGGGGAGGGCAGATACGCAGTATTTT,CASSSLAGRADTQYF
many,TRBJ2-1,TRBV20-1,TRBD2,TGCAGTGCTAGAGATCCGGTAGCTAGCGGGGAGTACAATGAGCAGTTCTTC,CSARDPVASGEYNEQFF
.,TRBJ2-7,TRBV3-1,.,TGTGCCAGCAGCCCTCGTCCGGTTGGGGGGCCCTACGAGCAGTACTTC,CASSPRPVGGPYEQYF
.,TRBJ2-3,TRBV20-1,TRBD2,TGCAGTGCAGATGCTAGCGGGGATACAGATACGCAGTATTTT,CSADASGDTDTQYF
many,TRBJ1-3,TRBV25-1,.,TGTGCCAGCAGTGCCTGGGTTGGGTCCTCTGGAAACACCATATATTTT,CASSAWVGSSGNTIYF
few,TRBJ1-4,TRBV3-1,TRBD1,TGTGCCAGCAGCCAAGATCTAAGGACAGGGGGCGAAAAACTGTTTTTT,CASSQDLRTGGEKLFF
few,TRBJ1-6,TRBV7-8,.,TGTGCCAGCAGCTCTCAGGACGGGGGGACCCTCCACTTT,CASSSQDGGTLHF
many,TRBJ2-1,TRBV12-3/TRBV12-4,TRBD1,TGTGCCAGCAGTTCCACCGGGACAGGGACCTACAATGAGCAGTTCTTC,CASSSTGTGTYNEQFF
many,TRBJ2-3,TRBV6-6,.,TGTGCCAGCAGTTATTATGACAGCACAGATACGCAGTATTTT,CASSYYDSTDTQYF
few,TRBJ1-1,TRBV6-2/TRBV6-3,.,TGTGCCAGCAGTTCGCGATCTTACACTGAAGCTTTCTTT,CASSSRSYTEAFF
.,TRBJ1-4,TRBV7-2,TRBD1,TGTGCCAGCAGCTTAAGTGGGACAGGGAGTGAAAAACTGTTTTTT,CASSLSGTGSEKLFF
few,TRBJ2-2,TRBV6-2/TRBV6-3,TRBD2,TGTGCCAGCATAGCCGGGACTAAGAACACCGGGGAGCTGTTTTTT,CASIAGTKNTGELFF
.,TRBJ1-5,TRBV11-2,.,TGTGCCAGCAGCTTAGATAGGGTCACTAGCAATCAGCCCCAGCATTTT,CASSLDRVTSNQPQHF
many,TRBJ1-1,TRBV2,TRBD1,TGTGCCAGCAGCCTACTGACAGGGGAGGCTGAAGCTTTCTTT,CASSLLTGEAEAFF
few,TRBJ2-2,TRBV5-6,TRBD1,TGTGCCAGCAGCTTGGGGGACAGGGGATACGGGGAGCTGTTTTTT,CASSLGDRGYGELFF
.,TRBJ2-5,TRBV7-2,.,TGTGCCAGCAGCTCCCAGTTGGGGCCGGAAGAGACCCAGTACTTC,CASSSQLGPEETQYF
.,TRBJ1-5,TRBV6-1,.,TGTGCCAGCCTCTGGGAGGGCAATCAGCCCCAGCATTTT,CASLWEGNQPQHF
few,TRBJ1-1,TRBV12-3/TRBV12-4,.,TGTGCCAGCAGTCCCGGACAGTATGAAGCTTTCTTT,CASSPGQYEAFF
many,TRBJ2-3,TRBV9,.,TGTGCCAGCAGTCCTCCCAAGGGGGGCGGAGAGCCAGATACGCAGTATTTT,CASSPPKGGGEPDTQYF
.,TRBJ2-5,TRBV12-3/TRBV12-4,.,TGTGCCAGCAGTTTAGTTTCAGGGGTCCAAGAGACCCAGTACTTC,CASSLVSGVQETQYF
.,TRBJ2-1,TRBV9,.,TGTGCCAGCAGCGTAGACGGGACCTCCTACAATGAGCAGTTCTTC,CASSVDGTSYNEQFF
.,TRBJ2-3,TRBV5-1,.,TGCGCCAGTGCCGGATCGACTAGCACAGATACGCAGTATTTT,CASAGSTSTDTQYF
.,TRBJ1-1,TRBV29-1,.,TGCAGCGTTGGAGGGGGAGACACTGAAGCTTTCTTT,CSVGGGDTEAFF
.,TRBJ2-1,TRBV3-1,.,TGTGCCAGCAGCTCCCGAGAGGGGGACCTCTCCTACAATGAGCAGTTCTTC,CASSSREGDLSYNEQFF
many,TRBJ2-4,TRBV7-2,TRBD2,TGTGCCAGCAGCCCGGGGACTAGCGGGGGCTCTTCCAAAAACATTCAGTACTTC,CASSPGTSGGSSKNIQYF
many,TRBJ1-1,TRBV3-1,.,TGTGCCAGCAGCCAAGATGGCGGTCCGATGAACACTGAAGCTTTCTTT,CASSQDGGPMNTEAFF
many,TRBJ2-3,TRBV4-2,.,TGTGCCAGCAGCCAAGATGACAGTGTTGTCACAGATACGCAGTATTTT,CASSQDDSVVTDTQYF
few,TRBJ2-3,TRBV7-9,.,TGTGCCAGCAGCTTAGTGGGGATTGCGGCAGATACGCAGTATTTT,CASSLVGIAADTQYF
.,TRBJ1-1,TRBV7-3,.,TGTGCCAGCAGCCTTACCGGGACGGCAGACACTGAAGCTTTCTTT,CASSLTGTADTEAFF
.,TRBJ1-5,TRBV28,.,TGTGCCAGCAGTTTATCCCTGGTGAGAGGAAGCAATCAGCCCCAGCATTTT,CASSLSLVRGSNQPQHF
many,TRBJ1-2,TRBV18,.,TGTGCCAGCTCCCCCATAGGGGGACCCGGCTACACCTTC,CASSPIGGPGYTF
many,TRBJ1-1,TRBV5-1,TRBD1,TGCGCCAGCAGCTTGGAACCCGGGACAGCGGGGCCAGCTTTCTTT,CASSLEPGTAGPAFF